This entry describes one T cell receptor (beta chain). These data originate in a study of blood T cell repertoires in COVID-19. The protocol was immunoSEQ multiplex PCR, while the TCRdb copy is restricted to in-frame clones and leaves out a portion. The sample holds over 55,000 clones; 65% to 85% are singletons and the top ten take approximately 4%. The CDR3 sequence is 16 residues long. Germline values: CDR1 MDHEN, CDR2 SYDVKM. V lost 0 bases and J 0 bases, leaving 10 bases between the germline ends. The clonotype originates from a woman in her thirties or forties with acute COVID-19. Sequencing input: PBMCs or T cells enriched from blood (not recorded which). The rearrangement links TRBV28 to TRBJ2-3; weak D call: TRBD2 (6 bases). The CDR3 nucleotides are TGTGCCAGCAGTTTATGGGGCGGGGATAGCACAGATACGCAGTATTTT. The encoded protein is CASSLWGGDSTDTQYF.